The subject of this entry is one T cell receptor (beta chain). This CDR3 has 15 amino acids. The V segment lost 5 bases and the J segment 1 base; nucleotides outside the gene matches: 7. Germline-derived CDR1 and CDR2 are MNHEY and SVGAGI. The data were taken from a study of response to subunit inactivated influenza vaccine. Using its own MiXCR run on the RT-PCR reads, TCRdb lists one record per CDR3 protein. The sample lists some 200,000 distinct CDR3 sequences; roughly 12% were seen once. This sample was also put to use in a study of T cells expressing NK-cell markers. As that study records: Production of TCR beta cDNA relied on 5'RACE template switching with UMIs. Sorted CD3+CD56+NKG2C+, CD3+CD56+NKG2C- and CD3+CD56-NKG2C+ T-cell subsets were beta-chain profiled.

This chain joins TRBV6-5 and TRBJ1-1; 7 bases are a match to TRBD1. The TCR comes from a man aged 45-65 years who received an inactivated influenza vaccine. Here the sequenced sample was CD8+ T cells sorted from PBMCs, taken approximately 12 days after vaccination. CDR3 in amino acids: CASSNRGGGNTEAFF. The CDR3 region has the DNA TGTGCCAGCAGTAACAGGGGAGGGGGGAACACTGAAGCTTTCTTT.